These T cell receptor beta chains were read from a single sample in a study of blood T cell repertoires in COVID-19. Repertoires were generated with immunoSEQ multiplex PCR, while TCRdb's copy carries only in-frame clones and drops some. Of around 150,000 clones listed, 70% to 80% are singletons. The sequenced sample was peripheral blood. The receptors were sampled from a woman aged 50 to 60 with active or convalescent COVID-19. The CDR3 runs from the conserved cysteine through the conserved F or W. The order of the fields is clone size, D gene, J gene, CDR3 length, V gene, CDR3 DNA, CDR3 protein. D genes are given only for firm matches. Clone size is stated in some rows and not others, as once, few, many or a class when expanded.

-,TRBD1,TRBJ1-1,14,TRBV5-1,TGCGCCAGCAGCCTCACAGGGGGAAACACTGAAGCTTTCTTT,CASSLTGGNTEAFF
few,-,TRBJ2-7,15,TRBV5-6,TGTGCCAGCAGCTTGGTGACTAGTAGTTCCTACGAGCAGTACTTC,CASSLVTSSSYEQYF
-,TRBD1,TRBJ1-3,14,TRBV7-9,TGTGCCAGCAGGACAGGGGCCTCTGGAAACACCATATATTTT,CASRTGASGNTIYF
-,-,TRBJ2-2,16,TRBV6-2/TRBV6-3,TGTGCCAGCAGCTCTATTATGGCGGGAAACACCGGGGAGCTGTTTTTT,CASSSIMAGNTGELFF
-,TRBD1,TRBJ1-2,13,TRBV7-9,TGTGCCAGCAGCTTAGGACAGGGCTGGGGCTACACCTTC,CASSLGQGWGYTF
-,TRBD1,TRBJ1-1,9,TRBV3-1/TRBV3-2,TGTGCCATCGGACAGGTAGCTTTCTTT,CAIGQVAFF
-,TRBD1,TRBJ1-1,15,TRBV29-1,TGCAGCGCCACAGAGCCCGACAGGGGGAACGCTGAAGCTTTCTTT,CSATEPDRGNAEAFF
-,-,TRBJ1-6,15,TRBV5-1,TGCGCCAGCAGCTTGGAGGGAGGGGAGAGTTCACCCCTCCACTTT,CASSLEGGESSPLHF
-,-,TRBJ1-1,15,TRBV5-6,TGTGCCAGCAGCTTGGGTTACAGGGATGTCACTGAAGCTTTCTTT,CASSLGYRDVTEAFF
once,-,TRBJ2-1,15,TRBV6-5,TGTGCCAGCAGTTACTCCGCGGGTGTTTACAATGAGCAGTTCTTC,CASSYSAGVYNEQFF
few,TRBD1,TRBJ2-3,14,TRBV9,TGTGCCAGCAGCGAGCGCGAAGGATGGGACAGACGGTATTTT,CASSEREGWDRRYF
few,TRBD1,TRBJ1-6,19,TRBV6-1,TGTGCCAGCAGTGGCAGGACAGGAGAAGGTAATTTCGGGAATTCACCCCTCCACTTT,CASSGRTGEGNFGNSPLHF
once,-,TRBJ1-1,16,TRBV29-1,TGCAGCGTTGAAGAGAGGCCAGCAGGGTTGAACACTGAAGCTTTCTTT,CSVEERPAGLNTEAFF
-,-,TRBJ1-2,17,TRBV4-3,TGCGCCAGCAGCCAAGATCGGGGGGGCAGATCTAACTATGGCTACACCTTC,CASSQDRGGRSNYGYTF
-,TRBD1,TRBJ2-7,15,TRBV20-1,TGCAGTGCTAGTAAAATCCGGACAGGGGGCTACGAGCAGTACTTC,CSASKIRTGGYEQYF
-,-,TRBJ2-2,19,TRBV13,TGTGCCAGCAGCCAAATCATGACAGATAACTATAGGTACACCGGGGAGCTGTTTTTT,CASSQIMTDNYRYTGELFF
-,TRBD2,TRBJ2-3,20,TRBV2,TGTGCCAGCAGTGAACAGGTGCGGACTAGCGGCGCTTGGGTGACAGATACGCAGTATTTT,CASSEQVRTSGAWVTDTQYF
-,-,TRBJ1-3,15,TRBV9,TGTGCCAGCAGCCCGAATCCTACCTCTGGAAACACCATATATTTT,CASSPNPTSGNTIYF
-,-,TRBJ2-1,14,TRBV2,TGTGCCAGCAGTGGGATAGGGGACTACAATGAGCAGTTCTTC,CASSGIGDYNEQFF
-,-,TRBJ2-7,13,TRBV28,TGTGCCAGCAGTTTGGGGCAGTTCTACGAGCAGTACTTC,CASSLGQFYEQYF
-,TRBD1,TRBJ2-3,17,TRBV6-1,TGTGCCAGCAGTGAAACAGCCCCGACAGGGGGGACAGATACGCAGTATTTT,CASSETAPTGGTDTQYF
-,-,TRBJ2-5,15,TRBV7-3,TGTGCCAGCAGCGCAATAGGACAGGAGGGTGAGACCCAGTACTTC,CASSAIGQEGETQYF
-,-,TRBJ1-2,14,TRBV5-6,TGTGCCAGCAGCCCGGACGGGAATGTGTATGGCTACACCTTC,CASSPDGNVYGYTF
-,TRBD1,TRBJ1-1,16,TRBV2,TGTGCCAGCAGTGAAGAGCGGACAGGGACGAACACTGAAGCTTTCTTT,CASSEERTGTNTEAFF
-,-,TRBJ1-1,12,TRBV3-1/TRBV3-2,TGTGCCAGCAGCCAGGGAGCCACTGAAGCTTTCTTT,CASSQGATEAFF
many,TRBD1,TRBJ1-3,14,TRBV11-2,TGTGGGTCTGAGACAGGGGTCCTGGGAAACACCATATATTTT,CGSETGVLGNTIYF
-,TRBD2,TRBJ2-1,23,TRBV28,TGTGCCAATTCGGGTCAGGTGGTGGGACGTTGGACTAGCGGGAGGAGCTCCTACAATGAGCAGTTCTTC,CANSGQVVGRWTSGRSSYNEQFF
once,TRBD2,TRBJ2-1,17,TRBV7-3,TGTGCCAGCAGCATAGGGGAACTAGCGGGAGGCTACAATGAGCAGTTCTTC,CASSIGELAGGYNEQFF
-,-,TRBJ2-1,15,TRBV6-6,TGTGCCAGCAGTTTTCCGGGGGGCCAAGGCAATGAGCAGTTCTTC,CASSFPGGQGNEQFF
few,TRBD2,TRBJ2-2,18,TRBV15,TGTGCCACCAGCAGAGATGGGTTTAGCGGGAGGGCCGCCGGGGAGCTGTTTTTT,CATSRDGFSGRAAGELFF
-,-,TRBJ2-2,14,TRBV7-3,TGTGCCAGCAGCTTAAGGGGGGACACCGGGGAGCTGTTTTTT,CASSLRGDTGELFF
few,TRBD2,TRBJ2-7,14,TRBV5-4,TGTGCCAGCAGCTTGCGCGGGAGTCTCCACGAGCAGTACTTC,CASSLRGSLHEQYF
-,-,TRBJ2-5,12,TRBV7-8,TGTGCCAGCAGCTATAGCCGGGAGACCCAGTACTTC,CASSYSRETQYF
-,-,TRBJ2-6,13,TRBV28,TGTGCCAGCAGACAGAGTGGGGCCAACGTCCTGACTTTC,CASRQSGANVLTF
-,TRBD1,TRBJ1-1,14,TRBV5-1,TGCGCCAGCAGGCTAGGGACAGGGGGGACTGAAGCTTTCTTT,CASRLGTGGTEAFF
once,TRBD2,TRBJ2-7,13,TRBV7-2,TGTGCCAGCAGCCTCGGGACTAGCGGCGAGCAGTACTTC,CASSLGTSGEQYF
-,-,TRBJ2-5,14,TRBV27,TGTGCCAGCAGTTTAAGCAGGCCCCAAGAGACCCAGTACTTC,CASSLSRPQETQYF
-,-,TRBJ2-5,14,TRBV5-6,TGTGCCAGCAGCTTGACAGGGGCGGGGGAGACCCAGTACTTC,CASSLTGAGETQYF
-,-,TRBJ1-2,15,TRBV2,TGTGCCAGCAGTGTGGGGGGGGAGGTACGAGGAGACTACACCTTC,CASSVGGEVRGDYTF
-,-,TRBJ2-7,15,TRBV7-6,TGTGCCAGCAGCTTAGGTCCAGGGTCCCCCTACGAGCAGTACTTC,CASSLGPGSPYEQYF
-,-,TRBJ2-2,12,TRBV12-3/TRBV12-4,TGTGCCAGCAGTCGGACAGCCCGGGAGCTGTTTTTT,CASSRTARELFF
-,TRBD2,TRBJ2-1,15,TRBV27,TGTGCCAGCAGTTTTTCTAGCGGGGGATACAATGAGCAGTTCTTC,CASSFSSGGYNEQFF
-,-,TRBJ1-1,17,TRBV5-5,TGTGCCAGCAGCTTGGTGGAGACCGTGGTGCTGAACACTGAAGCTTTCTTT,CASSLVETVVLNTEAFF